The 28 T cell receptor beta chains reported below all come from one sample, sequenced in a study of shared clonotypes between healthy human individuals. Some clones are missing from TCRdb's copy, which holds only in-frame ones; the method was immunoSEQ multiplex PCR. The data contain a few million clones, more than 80% of them singletons. Material for sequencing was naive CD4+ T cells from PBMCs. Subset noted: CD45RA+ positively selected. These TCRs come from a man younger than 30 in good health. Some clones in this sample may be carry-over from other donors' samples.

Turning to this clone: The sample holds other DNA sequences that translate to the same CDR3. The V call is TRBV19, the J call TRBJ1-5; D is possibly TRBD1 (6 bases). Deletions cut 2 bases from V and 3 bases from J, with 8 bases between. The CDR3 covers 14 residues. Germline assignment: CDR1 LNHDA and CDR2 SQIVND (reference sequence). CDR3 in DNA: TGTGCCAGTAGTATACGGGGGCCCAATCAGCCCCAGCATTTT. Its translation is CASSIRGPNQPQHF.

The chain links TRBV28 to TRBJ1-5, with a possible D match to TRBD1 (5 bases). The CDR3 totals 16 residues. Trimming left V 0 bases short and J 1 base short, with 10 bases between. CDR1 is MDHEN and CDR2 is SYDVKM in the germline V gene. The CDR3 protein is CASSLWGDGSNQPQHF. The CDR3 nucleotides read TGTGCCAGCAGTTTATGGGGGGACGGCAGCAATCAGCCCCAGCATTTT.

The V call is TRBV19, the J call TRBJ2-1, with 11 bases lining up with TRBD2. The CDR3 spans 15 residues. From germline, CDR1 is LNHDA and CDR2 SQIVND (reference sequence). V trimming: 4 bases; J trimming: 4 bases; junction bases outside the gene matches: 3. CDR3 in DNA: TGTGCCAGTAGTACAAGACTAGCGGGATACAATGAGCAGTTCTTC. The encoded protein is CASSTRLAGYNEQFF.

The rearrangement uses TRBV6-1 and TRBJ2-2; D might be TRBD2 (5 bases). With 6 bases removed from V and 2 bases from J, the gap between germline ends came to 10 bases. This CDR3 has 14 amino acids. CDR1 MNHNS and CDR2 SASEGT come from the germline V gene. The chain's CDR3 is CASRRTGNTGELFF. Written as DNA, the CDR3 is TGTGCCAGCAGACGGACGGGAAACACCGGGGAGCTGTTTTTT.

A note on this clone: Other DNA sequences in the sample encode the same CDR3. The J gene is TRBJ1-2, the V gene TRBV28; maybe TRBD1 (6 bases). This CDR3 is built from 13 residues. Germline CDR1 and CDR2: MDHEN and SYDVKM. V was clipped by 6 bases and J by 5 bases, with 13 bases between them. This CDR3 reads CASSSGTRYGYTF. The CDR3 DNA reads TGTGCCAGCAGCTCCGGGACAAGATATGGCTACACCTTC.

The chain uses TRBV2 and TRBJ2-5; D gene ambiguous. The CDR3 length is 15 residues. Germline CDR1 and CDR2: SNHLY and FYNNEI. Trimming left V 1 base short and J 6 bases short, with 15 bases between. The CDR3 DNA reads as TGTGCCAGCAGTGAAGTGGTGAGATTGTTGCAGACCCAGTACTTC. Translated: CASSEVVRLLQTQYF.

In its sample, this clone was seen once. CDR3 in DNA: TGCGCCAGCAGCCAAGATGGGGTCTTGGGGGCCTACGAGCAGTACTTC. Translating gives CASSQDGVLGAYEQYF. The chain is built from TRBV4-3 and TRBJ2-7; the D call may be TRBD1 or TRBD2 (5 bases each). V lost 0 bases and J lost 2, with 14 bases in between. Per the germline V gene, CDR1 is LGHNA and CDR2 is YSLEER. The CDR3 spans 16 residues.

The gene calls are TRBV28 and TRBJ2-2; TRBD1 aligns across 11 bases. This CDR3 region has 14 residues. Germline lookup yields CDR1 MDHEN and CDR2 SYDVKM. After removal of 8 bases from V and 3 bases from J, the junction contained 2 bases not matched to a gene. The CDR3 DNA follows: TGTGCCAGCGGGACAGGGGGACACACCGGGGAGCTGTTTTTT. Protein product: CASGTGGHTGELFF.

The CDR3 protein is CASSPVGDLNTEAFF. In DNA, the CDR3 is TGTGCCAGCAGCCCGGTCGGGGATTTGAACACTGAAGCTTTCTTT. The V and J genes are TRBV5-4 and TRBJ1-1; D call uncertain. CDR3 length: 15 amino acids. Germline V gene data show CDR1 as SGHNT and CDR2 as YYREEE (reference sequence). V lost 4 bases and J lost 0, with 13 bases in between.

This rearrangement joins TRBV12-5 to TRBJ2-5; possible D gene TRBD2, 6 bases. The CDR3 is made up of 13 amino acids. Trimming pared 6 bases from V and 5 bases from J, leaving 13 bases between. Germline CDR1 LGHNT, CDR2 FRNRAP. The CDR3 region is CASGSAGGETQYF. The DNA of the CDR3 is TGTGCTAGTGGGTCAGCGGGCGGCGAGACCCAGTACTTC.

The chain is built from TRBV13 and TRBJ1-1; D is possibly TRBD1 (6 bases). This CDR3 is 14 amino acids long. Germline V CDR1 and CDR2: PRHDT, FYEKMQ (reference sequence). V was clipped by 3 bases and J by 1 base, with 9 bases between them. This chain's CDR3 is CASSLTGGNTEAFF. In DNA form, the CDR3 reads TGTGCCAGCAGCTTGACAGGCGGGAACACTGAAGCTTTCTTT. Filled out from reference TRBV13 and TRBJ1-1, the complete variable domain reads AAGVIQSPRHLIKEKRETATLKCYPIPRHDTVYWYQQGPGQDPQFLISFYEKMQSDKGSIPDRFSAQQFSDYHSELNMSSLELGDSALYFCASSLTGGNTEAFFGQGTRLTVV.

J is TRBJ1-5 and V is TRBV6-4; TRBD1 is a possible D gene (6 bases). Between the trimmed V and J ends, which lost 8 bases and 7 bases, there was a span of 15 bases. The CDR3 runs to 13 residues. Germline CDR1 MRHNA, CDR2 SNTAGT. CDR3 coding DNA: TGTGCCAGCGCCGGACAGCCGGGACAGCCCCAGCATTTT. It specifies CASAGQPGQPQHF.

This chain joins TRBV7-8 and TRBJ2-2, with 11 nucleotides matching TRBD2. After removal of 5 bases from V and 0 bases from J, the junction contained 14 bases not matched to a gene. Per germline, CDR1 SGHVS and CDR2 FQNEAQ. The CDR3 length is 20 residues. CDR3 amino acids: CASSPLAGVPSASNTGELFF. The CDR3 nucleotides are TGTGCCAGCAGCCCACTAGCGGGAGTCCCGAGCGCTTCGAACACCGGGGAGCTGTTTTTT.

CDR3 DNA: TGCGCCAGCAGCTTGAGAATTGAGGAGACCCAGTACTTC. It encodes CASSLRIEETQYF. The chain joins TRBV5-1 to TRBJ2-5; D call uncertain. The CDR3 is made up of 13 amino acids. CDR1 is SGHRS, CDR2 YFSETQ, per germline. The ends were cut back, 1 base at V and 5 bases at J, with 9 bases in the middle.

V is TRBV6-4 and J is TRBJ2-3; D is unresolved. The CDR3 is 14 amino acids. Germline CDR1 is MRHNA and CDR2 is SNTAGT. V was clipped by 3 bases and J by 6 bases, with 13 bases between them. In DNA, the CDR3 is TGTGCCAGCAGTGAGATGTTGATGTCCGATACGCAGTATTTT. It codes for CASSEMLMSDTQYF.

This chain's CDR3 is CASSLVADPNYGYTF. CDR3 nucleotides: TGTGCCAGCAGCTTAGTAGCGGATCCTAACTATGGCTACACCTTC. The chain employs TRBV7-2 and TRBJ1-2; no definite D call. Per the germline V gene, CDR1 is SGHTA and CDR2 is FQGNSA. The CDR3 contains 15 residues. Trimming pared 1 base from V and 0 bases from J, leaving 9 bases between.

This clone has just one count. The chain carries TRBV6-6 and TRBJ2-4; D is unclear. The V end was cut by 5 bases, the J end by 9 bases, with 14 bases between. This CDR3 is built from 13 residues. CDR1 is MNHNY and CDR2 is SVGAGI in the germline V gene (reference sequence). Here the CDR3 reads CASSGPKLGIQYF. CDR3 DNA sequence: TGTGCCAGCAGTGGACCGAAGCTCGGCATTCAGTACTTC.

This clone was seen once. The same CDR3 also results from other DNA sequences found in this sample. V usage is TRBV9 and J usage is TRBJ1-4; 7 nucleotides agree with TRBD1. Trimming cost V 2 bases and J 0 bases; bases outside gene matches: 1. The CDR3 has 15 residues. The germline gives CDR1 SGDLS, CDR2 YYNGEE. The CDR3 DNA reads as TGTGCCAGCAGCGTTGGGACAGCAACTAATGAAAAACTGTTTTTT. Translating it yields CASSVGTATNEKLFF.

This chain connects TRBV15 to TRBJ2-5; D is perhaps TRBD2 (5 bases). Germline V gene sequence: CDR1 LNHNV, CDR2 YYDKDF (reference sequence). Deletions cut 8 bases from V and 5 bases from J, with 15 bases between. The CDR3 contains 13 residues. The CDR3 DNA is TGTGCCACCCAGAGGGCGCCAGCGGAGACCCAGTACTTC. Residues: CATQRAPAETQYF.

A few counts support this clone. The chain combines TRBV28 with TRBJ1-1; no firm D call. Trimming stripped 5 bases from V and 8 bases from J, with 15 bases between. This CDR3 has 13 residues. Germline loops: CDR1 MDHEN, CDR2 SYDVKM. CDR3 sequence reads: CASSLSTVREAFF. The CDR3 DNA is TGTGCCAGCAGTCTCTCCACCGTGAGAGAAGCTTTCTTT.

The chain carries TRBV18 and TRBJ1-1; D is undetermined. V was pared by 3 bases and J by 3 bases, with 11 bases between. Germline CDR1 and CDR2: KGHSH and LQKENI. CDR3 length: 14 amino acids. The CDR3 DNA reads as TGTGCCAGCTCACCGGCTGCGCGGGACACTGAAGCTTTCTTT. This codes for CASSPAARDTEAFF.

This chain links TRBV19 with TRBJ1-1; D is undetermined. Looked up from germline, CDR1 is LNHDA and CDR2 is SQIVND (reference sequence). The CDR3 is 12 residues long. V lost 8 bases and J lost 0, with 7 bases in between. The CDR3 region is CASLSVNTEAFF. The CDR3 bases are TGTGCCAGTCTGTCGGTGAACACTGAAGCTTTCTTT.

The chain carries TRBV11-1 and TRBJ2-3; D not certain. Germline V gives CDR1 SGHAT, CDR2 FQDESV (reference sequence). V lost 5 bases and J 0 bases, leaving 15 bases between the germline ends. This CDR3 contains 16 residues. CDR3 in amino acids: CASSTATDSSTDTQYF. The CDR3 DNA follows: TGTGCCAGCAGCACAGCGACGGATTCTAGCACAGATACGCAGTATTTT.

The rearrangement uses TRBV28 and TRBJ1-5; perhaps TRBD1 as D (5 bases). V lost 6 bases and J lost 11, with 17 bases in between. The CDR3 has 13 amino acids. Germline V lookup: CDR1 MDHEN, CDR2 SYDVKM. The CDR3 spells CASRHGTLIAQHF. CDR3 in DNA: TGTGCCAGCAGACACGGGACGCTAATAGCCCAGCATTTT. Full variable domain (rest looked up from reference TRBV28 and TRBJ1-5): DVKVTQSSRYLVKRTGEKVFLECVQDMDHENMFWYRQDPGLGLRLIYFSYDVKMKEKGDIPEGYSVSREKKERFSLILESASTNQTSMYLCASRHGTLIAQHFGDGTRLSIL.

CDR3: CASSAGTPTNEKLFF. Written as DNA, the CDR3 is TGTGCCAGCAGCGCTGGAACCCCAACTAATGAAAAACTGTTTTTT. The J gene is TRBJ1-4, the V gene TRBV7-9, with D unclear. Germline V gives CDR1 SEHNR, CDR2 FQNEAQ (reference sequence). Trimming removed 5 bases at V and 0 bases at J, with 10 bases between. CDR3 length: 15 amino acids.

V usage is TRBV11-2 and J usage is TRBJ1-3, with D perhaps TRBD1 (6 bases). Trimming cost V 8 bases and J 2 bases, with 10 bases left between them. Germline values: CDR1 SGHAT, CDR2 FQNNGV. CDR3 size: 13 residues. CDR3 nucleotide sequence: TGTGCCAGCTCCAGGGACACTGGAAACACCATATATTTT. Protein: CASSRDTGNTIYF.

The chain has TRBV18 and TRBJ2-1; TRBD2 is a possible D gene (6 bases). Per germline, CDR1 KGHSH and CDR2 LQKENI. The CDR3 consists of 17 residues. V was pared by 3 bases and J by 2 bases, with 17 bases between. DNA of the CDR3: TGTGCCAGCTCACCGAAGCGCGGGGAAGTAACCTACAATGAGCAGTTCTTC. This gives the protein CASSPKRGEVTYNEQFF.

This chain joins TRBV28 and TRBJ2-3; 8 nucleotides align to TRBD2. The V and J ends lost 4 bases and 1 base, in that order; junction bases with no gene match: 7. This CDR3 comprises 16 residues. Germline V CDR1 and CDR2: MDHEN, SYDVKM. The chain's CDR3 is CASSSPGGPGTDTQYF. CDR3 DNA: TGTGCCAGCAGTTCCCCGGGAGGGCCGGGCACAGATACGCAGTATTTT. The entire variable domain, with the rest obtained from reference TRBV28 and TRBJ2-3, is as follows: DVKVTQSSRYLVKRTGEKVFLECVQDMDHENMFWYRQDPGLGLRLIYFSYDVKMKEKGDIPEGYSVSREKKERFSLILESASTNQTSMYLCASSSPGGPGTDTQYFGPGTRLTVL.